This T cell receptor (beta chain) was identified during a study of a mutant IDH1 vaccine in newly diagnosed glioma. Study in general: Patients in the study were vaccinated eight times, receiving shots in weeks 1, 3, 5, 7, 11, 15, 19 and 23.

A single count supports this clone. Its target is not known. Assay used: immunoSEQ multiplex PCR; TCRdb lists only in-frame clones, some missing. The table records 100,000 to 120,000 clones, about 90% of them present only once. Time point of the sample: week 11, during vaccination. What each vaccine dose contained was 300 ug of mutant IDH1 20-mer peptide, accompanied by topical imiquimod. Germline lookup yields CDR1 SGHRS and CDR2 YFSETQ. The V segment lost 3 bases and the J segment 0 bases; nucleotides outside the gene matches: 11. The CDR3 is 17 amino acids. This chain uses TRBV5-1 with TRBJ2-7; 8 bases fit TRBD1. This TCR was sampled from a woman aged 45-65 years with glioma. The source was PBMCs, collected from a glioma patient whose treatment included an IDH1 peptide vaccine. The CDR3 loop is CASSSGQGLLSSYEQYF. The DNA of the CDR3 is TGCGCCAGCAGCTCCGGACAGGGACTTTTGAGCTCCTACGAGCAGTACTTC.